This passage covers 13 T cell receptor gamma chains from one sample sequenced in a study of gammadelta T cells in human blood. TCRdb called clones from the RT-PCR reads again using CATT. This table has roughly 400 gamma-chain clones, around 35% appearing once. The specimen was non-Vgamma9Vdelta2 gamma-delta T cells from infant blood. These receptors were obtained from a human donor.

Worth noting for this clone: A read error likely explains this, since a far larger clone differs by one base. The chain carries TRGV9 and TRGJP. CDR1 GITISATS and CDR2 ISYDGTV come from the germline V gene (reference sequence). Losses at the gene ends were 2 bases for V and 4 bases for J; bases not matched to a gene: 5. The CDR3 is 17 amino acids. This chain's CDR3 is CALWEDSQELGKKIKVF. The CDR3 DNA follows: TGTGCCTTGTGGGAGGACTCACAAGAGTTGGGCAAAAAAATCAAGGTATTT.

Regarding this clone: This may stem from a read error, because a much larger clone lies one nucleotide away. The chain employs TRGV9 and TRGJP. The CDR3 is made up of 16 amino acids. Germline CDR1 reads GITISATS; CDR2 reads ISYDGTV (reference sequence). The chain's CDR3 is CALWEVQELGKKSKVF. The CDR3 DNA is TGTGCCTTGTGGGAGGTGCAAGAGTTGGGCAAAAAAAGCAAGGTATTT.

For this clone: A far larger clone is just one base off, so this is likely a read error. The rearrangement links TRGV3 to TRGJ1 or TRGJ2. Germline assignment: CDR1 VTNTFY and CDR2 YDVSTARD (reference sequence). CDR3 length equals 13 residues. The J segment lost 7 bases and the V segment lost 0 bases, leaving 6 bases of the junction unmatched. CDR3 residues: CATWDRLRYKKLF. CDR3 nucleotide sequence: TGTGCCACCTGGGACAGGCTGAGATATAAGAAACTCTTT.

In this sample, this clone is large. The V gene is TRGV2, the J gene TRGJ1 or TRGJ2. The V gene's germline CDR1 is EGSNGY and CDR2 YDSYNSKV. The ends lost 4 bases at V and 3 bases at J; junction bases unmatched: 6. The CDR3 has 13 amino acids. The CDR3 sequence is CATWEDLYYKKLF. The CDR3 DNA follows: TGTGCCACCTGGGAGGATCTTTATTATAAGAAACTCTTT.

This clone was seen only a few times. A far larger clone differs by one base, so this is likely a read error. The V gene is TRGV3, the J gene TRGJ1 or TRGJ2. Germline values: CDR1 VTNTFY, CDR2 YDVSTARD (reference sequence). The CDR3 has 13 amino acids. The CDR3 loop is CATWDIIYYKILF. CDR3 DNA sequence: TGTGCCACCTGGGACATCATTTATTATAAGATACTCTTT.

Worth noting for this clone: The TCRdb record carries a much larger clone's protein, which differs from this DNA's translation at residue 3; a read error is the likely cause, and the protein listed here is the DNA translation. The J gene is TRGJ1 or TRGJ2, the V gene TRGV4. The CDR3 runs to 10 residues. Per germline, CDR1 EGSTGY and CDR2 YDSYTSSV. In nucleotides, the CDR3 is TGTGCCGCCTGGGATCATAAGAAACTCTTT. This encodes CAAWDHKKLF.

By frequency in the sample, this clone is large (0.1 to 1%). This rearrangement joins TRGV4 to TRGJ1 or TRGJ2. Germline CDR1 is EGSTGY and CDR2 is YDSYTSSV. This CDR3 contains 12 residues. The V segment lost 3 bases and the J segment 7 bases; nucleotides outside the gene matches: 6. The CDR3 protein is CATWDLGYKKLF. The CDR3 nucleotides read TGTGCCACCTGGGATTTGGGGTATAAGAAACTCTTT.

As for this clone: TCRdb has a much larger clone's protein, which differs at residue 12 from the translation of this DNA, likely because of a read error; what is shown is the protein translated from the DNA. V usage is TRGV2 and J usage is TRGJ1 or TRGJ2. The CDR3 spans 13 residues. Germline V CDR1 and CDR2: EGSNGY, YDSYNSKV. The CDR3 DNA sequence: TGTGCCACCTGGGACGCGGGGAGATATAAGAAAATCTTT. Its protein is CATWDAGRYKKIF.

Details on this clone: It differs at one base from a far larger clone, so likely a read error. The V and J genes are TRGV3 and TRGJ1 or TRGJ2. From germline, CDR1 is VTNTFY and CDR2 YDVSTARD (reference sequence). The CDR3 contains 12 residues. CDR3 DNA sequence: TGTGCCACCTGGGACGGCGGGTATAAGAAAGTCTTT. This translates into CATWDGGYKKVF.

On this clone: A read error likely explains this, since a far larger clone differs by one base. Distinct nucleotide sequences in the sample also encode this CDR3. This chain uses TRGV8 with TRGJP2. Per the germline V gene, CDR1 is VENAVY and CDR2 is YDSYNSRV. The V and J ends lost 5 bases and 2 bases, in that order; junction bases with no gene match: 11. The CDR3 spans 16 residues. CDR3 sequence (DNA): TGTGCCACCTGGGCACATACTACAAGTAGTGATTGGATCAAGACGTTT. Translated: CATWAHTTSSDWIKTF.

As for this clone: It may be a read error: a sequence one base away is much more abundant. The chain employs TRGV4 and TRGJP1. The CDR3 extends over 12 amino acids. The trim removed 1 base at V and 7 bases at J, leaving 0 bases unmatched. The germline gives CDR1 EGSTGY, CDR2 YDSYTSSV. CDR3: CATWDGGWFKIF. The CDR3 bases are TGTGCCACCTGGGATGGTGGTTGGTTCAAGATATTT.

As concerns this clone: A far larger clone is off by one base, so a read error is likely. The genes are TRGV9 and TRGJP. The germline gives CDR1 GITISATS, CDR2 ISYDGTV (reference sequence). The CDR3 has 16 amino acids. The CDR3 here is CALWEVRELCKKIKVF. DNA for the CDR3: TGTGCCTTGTGGGAGGTGCGAGAGTTGTGCAAAAAAATCAAGGTATTT.

This clone is labeled large. V is TRGV3 and J is TRGJ1 or TRGJ2. The ends lost 2 bases at V and 15 bases at J; junction bases unmatched: 7. The germline V gene has CDR1 VTNTFY and CDR2 YDVSTARD (reference sequence). This CDR3 comprises 10 residues. The DNA of the CDR3 is TGTGCCACCTGGGACAAGGATCGACTCTTT. Amino acids: CATWDKDRLF.